Presented here are 26 T cell receptor beta chains from one specimen sequenced in a study of regulatory T cells in long-lasting Graves disease. Through Arm-PCR of CDR3 regions and iRepertoire HTBI primers, TCR beta libraries were built. TCRdb reprocessed the multiplex PCR reads via MiXCR and lists one record per CDR3 protein. The sample yields approximately 290,000 distinct CDR3 sequences, approximately 20% seen once. Sample time point: persistent/refractory GD, antithyroid drugs over 5 years with positive TRAb. After RNA was extracted from PBMCs, the TCR library was made from it. Sequences were derived from peripheral blood mononuclear cells (PBMCs), sampled when the disease was refractory, from a patient treated with antithyroid drugs. These receptors were obtained from a female donor with Graves disease.

In this sample, this clonotype turned up many times. This sequence joins TRBV28 and TRBJ1-1, with 8 bases identical to TRBD1. The length of the CDR3 is 16 residues. Per germline, CDR1 MDHEN and CDR2 SYDVKM. The trim removed 6 bases at V and 3 bases at J, leaving 12 bases unmatched. The CDR3 DNA reads TGTGCCAGCAGGATTATGGGCAGGGGGCCGTACACTGAAGCTTTCTTT. It is translated as CASRIMGRGPYTEAFF.

This clonotype occurred many times. The chain links TRBV7-9 to TRBJ2-5; 8 bases match TRBD2. V was pared by 3 bases and J by 9 bases, with 6 bases of the junction left unmatched. The CDR3 totals 13 residues. Germline CDR1 is SEHNR and CDR2 is FQNEAQ (reference sequence). CDR3: CASSLGLDPPQYF. CDR3 sequence (DNA): TGTGCCAGCAGCTTGGGACTAGATCCTCCCCAGTACTTC.

This clonotype was picked up many times. This chain links TRBV28 with TRBJ2-7; 11 bases match TRBD1. The CDR3 is 15 residues long. J lost 7 bases, V lost 5 bases, and 10 bases had no gene match. Per germline, CDR1 MDHEN and CDR2 SYDVKM. This CDR3 reads CASSGSDRGQGEQYF. As DNA, the CDR3 is TGTGCCAGCAGTGGTTCGGACAGGGGGCAGGGGGAGCAGTACTTC.

For the CDR3, the DNA is TGTGCCAGCAGCGCAGACAGAAACACTGAAGCTTTCTTT. It specifies CASSADRNTEAFF. The chain links TRBV7-3 to TRBJ1-1, with D possibly matching TRBD1 (5 bases). CDR3 length: 13 amino acids. V dropped 5 bases and J dropped 2 bases, with 9 bases sitting between them. In germline, CDR1 is SGHTA, CDR2 FQGTGA.

This clonotype was recorded many times. The rearrangement uses TRBV28 and TRBJ2-2; TRBD1 aligns across 10 bases. The CDR3 sequence is 15 residues long. The ends lost 3 bases at V and 4 bases at J; junction bases unmatched: 2. CDR1 is MDHEN and CDR2 is SYDVKM in the germline V gene. CDR3 amino acids: CASSFDRGLTGELFF. In DNA form, the CDR3 reads TGTGCCAGCAGTTTCGACAGGGGGCTCACCGGGGAGCTGTTTTTT.

The chain couples TRBV28 to TRBJ1-1, with D perhaps TRBD1 (5 bases). V gave up 7 bases and J gave up 11 bases, with 14 bases separating them. In germline, CDR1 is MDHEN, CDR2 SYDVKM. This CDR3 comprises 11 residues. In DNA form, the CDR3 reads TGTGCCAGCACCCTGCGGGGGAACGCTTTCTTT. Encoded protein: CASTLRGNAFF.

This clonotype was detected ten times or more. V and J are TRBV7-2 and TRBJ1-6; TRBD1 matches 8 bases. CDR3 length equals 15 residues. Trimming at V came to 5 bases and at J to 7 bases, leaving 7 bases not matched to a gene. Germline V gene lookup returns CDR1 SGHTA and CDR2 FQGNSA. The chain's CDR3 is CASSTRQGWNSPLHF. The CDR3, as DNA: TGTGCCAGCAGCACACGACAGGGGTGGAATTCACCCCTCCACTTT. Variable domain in full (rest from reference TRBV7-2 and TRBJ1-6): GAGVSQSPSNKVTEKGKDVELRCDPISGHTALYWYRQSLGQGLEFLIYFQGNSAPDKSGLPSDRFSAERTGGSVSTLTIQRTQQEDSAVYLCASSTRQGWNSPLHFGNGTRLTVT.

This chain connects TRBV7-2 to TRBJ2-5, with TRBD2 as a possible D gene (6 bases). The last part of the DNA fits TRBJ2-1 better; the J call may be wrong. Germline CDR1 and CDR2: SGHTA and FQGNSA. The CDR3 sequence is 16 residues long. CDR3 in DNA: TGTGCCAGCAGCTTAGGTAGCGGCGAACAATACAATGAGCAGTTCTTC. As protein: CASSLGSGEQYNEQFF.

The chain uses TRBV7-2 and TRBJ1-3; D gene ambiguous. This CDR3 is 17 amino acids long. CDR1 is SGHTA, CDR2 FQGNSA, per germline. V was trimmed by 5 bases and J by 0 bases, leaving 17 bases between them. The CDR3 sequence is CASSQDWARSSGNTIYF. CDR3 in DNA: TGTGCCAGCAGCCAAGATTGGGCACGGAGCTCTGGAAACACCATATATTTT.

A few counts support this clonotype. The V and J genes are TRBV7-9 and TRBJ1-4, with unresolved D. CDR1 is SEHNR and CDR2 is FQNEAQ in the germline V gene (reference sequence). The germline V and J ends were trimmed by 6 bases and 0 bases, with 20 bases remaining between them. The CDR3 runs 18 residues. CDR3 nucleotides: TGTGCCAGCAGTTTAAGTGGGAAATCCCTAGCAACTAATGAAAAACTGTTTTTT. As protein: CASSLSGKSLATNEKLFF.

This clonotype was detected only a few times. V is TRBV10-3 and J is TRBJ1-1; D remains unclear. The V gene lost 0 bases and the J gene lost 7 bases, with 9 bases spanning the gap. The CDR3 extends over 13 amino acids. Germline V gene data show CDR1 as ENHRY and CDR2 as SYGVKD. This CDR3 reads CAISESLRYEAFF. CDR3 DNA: TGTGCCATCAGTGAGTCCTTGAGGTATGAAGCTTTCTTT.

The chain couples TRBV27 to TRBJ2-7; D may be TRBD1 (6 bases). V was pared by 2 bases and J by 7 bases, with 9 bases between. Germline V gene lookup returns CDR1 MNHEY and CDR2 SMNVEV (reference sequence). This CDR3 is built from 12 residues. The CDR3 protein is CASSLHGQEQYF. CDR3 in DNA: TGTGCCAGCAGTTTACATGGACAGGAGCAGTACTTC.

J is TRBJ2-4 and V is TRBV24-1, with 11 bases lining up with TRBD1. Trimming took 0 bases from V and 6 from J; bases not matched to a gene: 24. The length of the CDR3 is 23 residues. Germline CDR1 is KGHDR and CDR2 is SFDVKD. In DNA form, the CDR3 reads TGTGCCACCAGTGATTTGCCCGGGACAGGGGGGCTAGCGGGAACTCCCCAGGGAAACATTCAGTACTTC. It codes for CATSDLPGTGGLAGTPQGNIQYF.

This clonotype was picked up many times. This sequence joins TRBV20-1 and TRBJ2-7, with a weak D call TRBD1 (6 bases). The CDR3 spans 15 residues. The V end was cut by 0 bases, the J end by 2 bases, with 14 bases between. Germline assignment: CDR1 DFQATT and CDR2 SNEGSKA (reference sequence). The CDR3 DNA follows: TGCAGTGCTAGAGATACAAGGGGACAAGCCTACGAGCAGTACTTC. This sequence encodes CSARDTRGQAYEQYF.

This clonotype appeared many times. The chain combines TRBV29-1 with TRBJ1-5; D not certain. Germline V lookup: CDR1 SQVTM, CDR2 ANQGSEA. The ends were cut back, 4 bases at V and 2 bases at J, with 15 bases in the middle. The CDR3 totals 15 residues. Written as DNA, the CDR3 is TGCAGCGTTGGGGCAGGCGGTGATGGCAATCAGCCCCAGCATTTT. It codes for CSVGAGGDGNQPQHF.

The chain joins TRBV27 to TRBJ2-7; weak D call: TRBD1 (5 bases). V was shortened by 6 bases and J by 2 bases, with 17 bases between the two germline ends. This CDR3 is 15 amino acids long. Germline assignment: CDR1 MNHEY and CDR2 SMNVEV (reference sequence). CDR3 amino acids: CASSLGATGTYEQYF. CDR3 DNA: TGTGCCAGCAGCCTTGGGGCTACTGGGACCTACGAGCAGTACTTC.

This clonotype was detected ten times or more. CDR3 loop: CASSPSGGSQYF. The DNA for the CDR3 is TGTGCCAGCAGCCCTTCTGGGGGTTCGCAGTACTTC. The rearrangement uses TRBV3-1 and TRBJ2-7; the D gene could be TRBD1 or TRBD2 (5 bases each). Trimming shortened V by 4 bases and J by 9 bases, and 13 bases separated the two germline ends. The CDR3 loop spans 12 amino acids. CDR1 is LGHDT, CDR2 YNNKEL, per germline (reference sequence).

In this sample, this clonotype turned up many times. The rearrangement links TRBV6-2 or TRBV6-3 to TRBJ2-7; TRBD1 or TRBD2 may be the D gene (6 bases each). Germline V gene lookup returns CDR1 MNHEY and CDR2 SVGEGT. V lost 2 bases, J lost 6 bases, and 14 bases lay in between. The CDR3 runs 14 residues. CDR3 in amino acids: CASSYPGAWGEQYF. CDR3 in DNA: TGTGCCAGCAGTTACCCGGGGGCCTGGGGCGAGCAGTACTTC.

This rearrangement joins TRBV7-9 to TRBJ2-3; the match to TRBD2 covers 11 bases. V shed 6 bases and J 1 base; nucleotides not matched to a gene: 9. The CDR3 loop spans 17 amino acids. Looked up from germline, CDR1 is SEHNR and CDR2 is FQNEAQ (reference sequence). This chain's CDR3 is CASSSNSGRAGTDTQYF. The CDR3 bases are TGTGCCAGCAGTTCAAATAGCGGGAGGGCCGGCACAGATACGCAGTATTTT.

The chain combines TRBV7-9 with TRBJ2-7; 10 nucleotides match TRBD1. This CDR3 is built from 19 residues. CDR1 is SEHNR and CDR2 is FQNEAQ in the germline V gene (reference sequence). The V and J ends lost 1 base and 0 bases, in that order; junction bases with no gene match: 12. CDR3 sequence: CASSLVGTGVLLSSYEQYF. DNA of the CDR3: TGTGCCAGCAGCTTAGTTGGGACAGGGGTCCTATTAAGCTCCTACGAGCAGTACTTC. The whole variable domain, remainder taken from reference TRBV7-9 and TRBJ2-7, is DTGVSQNPRHKITKRGQNVTFRCDPISEHNRLYWYRQTLGQGPEFLTYFQNEAQLEKSRLLSDRFSAERPKGSFSTLEIQRTEQGDSAMYLCASSLVGTGVLLSSYEQYFGPGTRLTVT.

The chain couples TRBV18 to TRBJ2-5; D may correspond to TRBD1 or TRBD2 (6 bases each). Germline-derived CDR1 and CDR2 are KGHSH and LQKENI. V gave up 6 bases and J gave up 1 base, with 18 bases separating them. The CDR3 is 16 amino acids. The CDR3 DNA reads TGTGCCAGCTCGCCAAGGGGGGTCCAGTCCCAAGAGACCCAGTACTTC. Translating it yields CASSPRGVQSQETQYF.

The V gene is TRBV20-1, the J gene TRBJ1-2, with TRBD1 matching over 7 bases. V lost 3 bases and J lost 2; bases outside the gene matches: 9. The CDR3 is made up of 15 amino acids. Per germline, CDR1 DFQATT and CDR2 SNEGSKA (reference sequence). The CDR3 loop reads CSARVVDRRNYGYTF. The CDR3 region has the DNA TGCAGTGCTAGGGTCGTGGACAGGCGGAACTATGGCTACACCTTC.

Here the CDR3 reads CSASPAPTVSGNTIYF. The CDR3 DNA reads TGCAGTGCTAGTCCAGCCCCGACAGTCTCTGGAAACACCATATATTTT. This rearrangement joins TRBV20-1 to TRBJ1-3; D is perhaps TRBD1 (5 bases). V was pared by 3 bases and J by 0 bases, with 15 bases between. Germline V gene sequence: CDR1 DFQATT, CDR2 SNEGSKA (reference sequence). The CDR3 covers 16 residues.

The chain links TRBV25-1 to TRBJ1-1; D unresolved. V was trimmed by 1 base and J by 7 bases, leaving 10 bases between them. This CDR3 has 13 amino acids. CDR1 is MGHDK, CDR2 SYGVNS, per germline. The CDR3 DNA reads as TGTGCCAGCAGTGAATTGACTGGGCTTGAAGCTTTCTTT. This gives the protein CASSELTGLEAFF.

Ten or more counts support this clonotype. J is TRBJ2-5 and V is TRBV7-2, with TRBD1 identical over 9 bases. The V and J ends lost 5 bases and 5 bases, in that order; junction bases with no gene match: 6. The germline V gene encodes CDR1 SGHTA and CDR2 FQGNSA. The CDR3 is made up of 14 amino acids. The DNA for the CDR3 is TGTGCCAGCAGCCTACAGGGGGCGGGGGAGACCCAGTACTTC. Protein sequence: CASSLQGAGETQYF.

This clonotype was observed a few times. This chain joins TRBV6-5 and TRBJ1-6; possibly TRBD1 for D (5 bases). The CDR3 is 15 amino acids. CDR1 and CDR2 from the germline V gene are MNHEY and SVGAGI. With 0 bases removed from V and 7 bases from J, the gap between germline ends came to 10 bases. The CDR3 nucleotides read TGTGCCAGCAGTTACTCAGGGACTGGGAATTCACCCCTCCACTTT. Protein: CASSYSGTGNSPLHF.